This is a list of T cell receptor beta chains from one sample in a study of blood T cell repertoires in COVID-19. Sequencing used immunoSEQ multiplex PCR; TCRdb keeps in-frame clones, though not all of them. The sample records fewer than 300,000 clones, around nine tenths being singletons. The source material was peripheral blood. These receptors originate from a middle-aged man who had recovered from COVID-19. The CDR3 runs from the conserved cysteine through the conserved F or W. D genes are given only for firm matches. Rows may omit the clone size; those that give it use once, few, many or a size class.

D gene | J gene | clone size | CDR3 length | V gene | CDR3 protein | CDR3 DNA
- | TRBJ2-1 | - | 16 | TRBV19 | CASSTRDTNNYNEQFF | TGTGCCAGTAGTACACGGGACACAAATAATTACAATGAGCAGTTCTTC
TRBD2 | TRBJ2-1 | many | 16 | TRBV3-1/TRBV3-2 | CASSQEAGGSYNEQFF | TGTGCCAGCAGCCAAGAAGCGGGAGGATCCTACAATGAGCAGTTCTTC
- | TRBJ1-3 | - | 16 | TRBV4-3 | CASSQDRTGKGNTIYF | TGCGCCAGCAGCCAAGATAGGACGGGAAAGGGAAACACCATATATTTT
TRBD2 | TRBJ2-4 | - | 15 | TRBV19 | CASSSPGLGVYIQYF | TGTGCCAGTAGTAGCCCGGGACTAGGGGTGTACATTCAGTACTTC
TRBD2 | TRBJ2-1 | - | 17 | TRBV4-3 | CASSQGLVAGGPREQFF | TGCGCCAGCAGCCAAGGCTTGGTGGCGGGGGGTCCCCGGGAGCAGTTCTTC
- | TRBJ2-3 | - | 16 | TRBV13 | CASTRNEGVNTDTQYF | TGTGCCAGCACCCGAAACGAGGGAGTTAACACAGATACGCAGTATTTT
TRBD2 | TRBJ2-3 | - | 15 | TRBV7-8 | CASSLVLAGVDTQYF | TGTGCCAGCAGCTTAGTGCTAGCGGGAGTGGATACGCAGTATTTT
- | TRBJ1-1 | - | 14 | TRBV5-3 | CARSLYGGSTEAFF | TGTGCCAGAAGCTTGTACGGGGGAAGCACTGAAGCTTTCTTT
TRBD2 | TRBJ2-1 | - | 14 | TRBV10-3 | CAIRGGDSYNEQFF | TGTGCCATCAGGGGGGGGGACTCCTACAATGAGCAGTTCTTC
TRBD2 | TRBJ2-1 | - | 17 | TRBV27 | CASSQTSGSFLYNEQFF | TGTGCCAGCAGCCAAACTAGCGGGAGTTTCCTGTACAATGAGCAGTTCTTC
- | TRBJ1-1 | - | 13 | TRBV6-8 | CASSVGPNTEAFF | TGTGCCAGCAGTGTGGGCCCGAACACTGAAGCTTTCTTT
TRBD1 | TRBJ1-2 | - | 16 | TRBV5-6 | CASSSGYRGHENGYTF | TGTGCCAGCAGCTCCGGGTACAGGGGGCACGAAAATGGCTACACCTTC
- | TRBJ1-1 | - | 13 | TRBV5-4 | CASSLGELNLAFF | TGTGCCAGCAGCTTGGGGGAGTTAAATCTTGCTTTCTTT
TRBD2 | TRBJ2-7 | - | 14 | TRBV19 | CASSFSGASYEQYF | TGTGCCAGTAGTTTTAGCGGGGCATCCTACGAGCAGTACTTC
TRBD1 | TRBJ1-4 | - | 15 | TRBV6-5 | CASSTDRGRREKLFF | TGTGCCAGCAGTACGGACAGGGGGCGACGTGAAAAACTGTTTTTT
TRBD2 | TRBJ2-3 | - | 16 | TRBV11-2 | CASSRLASLSTDTQYF | TGTGCCAGCAGCAGACTAGCGTCCCTTAGCACAGATACGCAGTATTTT
- | TRBJ1-4 | - | 14 | TRBV6-5 | CASYAQGLGEKLFF | TGTGCCAGTTACGCACAGGGTTTGGGTGAAAAACTGTTTTTT
- | TRBJ2-7 | - | 14 | TRBV5-6 | CASSPVGRVHEQYF | TGTGCCAGCAGTCCCGTAGGTCGGGTCCACGAGCAGTACTTC
TRBD1 | TRBJ1-6 | - | 13 | TRBV30 | CAWSGTGMPPLHF | TGTGCCTGGAGTGGGACAGGGATGCCACCCCTCCACTTT
TRBD1 | TRBJ1-2 | few | 19 | TRBV9 | CASSARDDRDRGSLGGYTF | TGTGCCAGCAGCGCCCGCGACGATAGGGACAGGGGAAGTTTAGGTGGCTACACCTTC
- | TRBJ2-7 | - | 15 | TRBV9 | CASSVGRGSMDEQYF | TGTGCCAGCAGCGTAGGTCGGGGGAGTATGGACGAGCAGTACTTC
- | TRBJ2-7 | - | 14 | TRBV2 | CADAATFDSREQYF | TGTGCCGACGCCGCGACCTTCGACTCTAGGGAGCAGTACTTC
TRBD2 | TRBJ2-1 | - | 16 | TRBV19 | CASSRMGLAGGNEQFF | TGTGCCAGTAGTAGGATGGGACTAGCGGGAGGCAATGAGCAGTTCTTC
- | TRBJ1-1 | - | 12 | TRBV19 | CASRGGLAEAFF | TGTGCCAGTAGGGGGGGATTGGCTGAAGCTTTCTTT
- | TRBJ2-1 | - | 15 | TRBV7-2 | CASSLKTSGYNEQFF | TGTGCCAGCAGCTTAAAGACTAGTGGTTACAATGAGCAGTTCTTC
- | TRBJ1-6 | - | 15 | TRBV7-9 | CASSLAQGRDSPLHF | TGTGCCAGCAGCTTAGCACAGGGTCGGGATTCACCCCTCCACTTT
TRBD1 | TRBJ2-3 | - | 15 | TRBV27 | CASSLGQGPTDTQYF | TGTGCCAGCAGTCTGGGACAGGGGCCGACAGATACGCAGTATTTT
TRBD2 | TRBJ2-1 | once | 15 | TRBV19 | CASSMVAGVYNEQFF | TGTGCCAGTAGTATGGTAGCGGGGGTCTACAATGAGCAGTTCTTC
- | TRBJ2-2 | - | 17 | TRBV18 | CASSPPRGAGNTGELFF | TGTGCCAGCTCACCACCTCGGGGGGCCGGGAACACCGGGGAGCTGTTTTTT
- | TRBJ1-2 | - | 14 | TRBV5-4 | CASSFRQANYGYTF | TGTGCCAGCAGCTTCCGCCAGGCTAACTATGGCTACACCTTC
- | TRBJ2-1 | - | 13 | TRBV12-5 | CASGFRGFHEQFF | TGTGCTAGTGGTTTTAGAGGGTTCCATGAGCAGTTCTTC
- | TRBJ2-7 | - | 16 | TRBV7-2 | CASSADTAVGSYEQYF | TGTGCCAGCAGCGCCGACACAGCAGTCGGATCCTACGAGCAGTACTTC
TRBD1 | TRBJ1-4 | - | 15 | TRBV2 | CASRDRTSTNEKLFF | TGTGCCAGCAGGGACAGGACCTCAACTAATGAAAAACTGTTTTTT
TRBD1 | TRBJ1-5 | few | 15 | TRBV18 | CASSPGQGALQPQHF | TGTGCCAGCTCACCAGGGCAGGGGGCTCTTCAGCCCCAGCATTTT
- | TRBJ2-3 | - | 16 | TRBV11-2 | CASSGGNSFSTDTQYF | TGTGCCAGCAGCGGAGGAAATAGTTTCAGCACAGATACGCAGTATTTT
TRBD2 | TRBJ2-7 | - | 14 | TRBV6-5 | CASKKESGGYEQYF | TGTGCCAGCAAAAAAGAGAGCGGGGGCTACGAGCAGTACTTC
TRBD2 | TRBJ2-1 | - | 17 | TRBV19 | CASSDRLAGGVYNEQFF | TGTGCCAGTAGTGACCGACTAGCGGGAGGAGTATACAATGAGCAGTTCTTC
TRBD1 | TRBJ1-5 | - | 14 | TRBV2 | CASSPGQGNQPQHF | TGTGCCAGCAGCCCTGGACAGGGCAATCAGCCCCAGCATTTT
- | TRBJ1-4 | once | 12 | TRBV6-5 | CAGGGRNEKLFF | TGTGCCGGCGGGGGGAGGAATGAAAAACTGTTTTTT
TRBD2 | TRBJ2-7 | - | 15 | TRBV4-3 | CASSQGSGGNYEQYF | TGCGCCAGCAGCCAAGGGAGCGGGGGGAACTACGAGCAGTACTTC
- | TRBJ2-6 | - | 17 | TRBV5-1 | CASSSTTGSSGANVLTF | TGCGCCAGCAGCTCAACGACAGGCAGCTCTGGGGCCAACGTCCTGACTTTC
- | TRBJ2-1 | - | 16 | TRBV5-1 | CASSSPEGLPYNEQFF | TGCGCCAGCAGCTCCCCTGAGGGCCTACCCTACAATGAGCAGTTCTTC
TRBD1 | TRBJ2-7 | - | 16 | TRBV5-4 | CASSPTGGQGLGEQYF | TGTGCCAGCAGCCCGACGGGGGGACAGGGATTGGGAGAGCAGTACTTC
TRBD2 | TRBJ2-3 | - | 14 | TRBV5-6 | CASNPGTTTDTQYF | TGTGCCAGCAACCCCGGGACTACCACAGATACGCAGTATTTT
TRBD2 | TRBJ2-7 | - | 14 | TRBV5-4 | CASSPGTREDEQYF | TGTGCCAGCAGCCCTGGGACTAGGGAAGACGAGCAGTACTTC
TRBD1 | TRBJ2-1 | - | 16 | TRBV7-2 | CASSPGGGGESNEQFF | TGTGCCAGCAGCCCAGGGGGCGGTGGGGAGTCCAATGAGCAGTTCTTC
TRBD2 | TRBJ2-4 | - | 21 | TRBV19 | CASSRIERGLAGGRSKNIQYF | TGTGCCAGTAGTAGGATCGAACGGGGACTAGCGGGGGGGCGGTCCAAAAACATTCAGTACTTC
TRBD1 | TRBJ1-2 | - | 16 | TRBV5-4 | CASSQPTTGGLGGYTF | TGTGCCAGCAGCCAACCGACGACAGGGGGGTTAGGGGGCTACACCTTC
- | TRBJ1-6 | once | 16 | TRBV6-5 | CASSYGQSSYNSPLHF | TGTGCCAGCAGTTACGGACAGAGCTCCTATAATTCACCCCTCCACTTT